The 5 T cell receptor beta chains in this list originate from one sample, sequenced in a study of cytomegalovirus exposure and HLA in healthy donors (TCRdb year 2017). Library preparation employed the immunoSEQ multiplex PCR assay. For the multiplex PCR, a mixture combining 60 forward primers for TCR Vbeta segments and 13 reverse primers for TCR Jbeta segments was used. TCRdb carries this immuneACCESS record with in-frame sequences only. Its versions omit some clonotypes, under half of them owing to an unresolved V gene in the studies checked, with the rest unexplained. This sample comprises 110,000 to 150,000 clones, around 80% of them detected only once. The ten largest clonotypes hold roughly 3.4% of the sample. Source material: PBMCs. All receptors derive from a man aged 18 to 30 in good health and CMV-seropositive.

The rearrangement joins TRBV9 to TRBJ1-2, with TRBD1 matching over 8 bases. Per the germline V gene, CDR1 is SGDLS and CDR2 is YYNGEE. The V segment lost 4 bases and the J segment 3 bases; nucleotides outside the gene matches: 11. The CDR3 loop spans 16 amino acids. This CDR3 is CASSSGGDRKYYGYTF. CDR3 nucleotides: TGTGCCAGCAGCTCAGGGGGGGACAGGAAATACTATGGCTACACCTTC.

The chain is built from TRBV27 and TRBJ1-5, with D possibly being TRBD1 (5 bases). Germline CDR1 is MNHEY and CDR2 is SMNVEV (reference sequence). CDR3 length: 16 amino acids. Trimming pared 3 bases from V and 0 bases from J, leaving 12 bases between. The CDR3 loop reads CASSLSGQGSNQPQHF. The CDR3 DNA sequence: TGTGCCAGCAGTTTGTCAGGCCAGGGTAGCAATCAGCCCCAGCATTTT.

The chain has TRBV29-1 and TRBJ1-2; 10 nucleotides agree with TRBD1. There are 11 residues in the CDR3. Looked up from germline, CDR1 is SQVTM and CDR2 is ANQGSEA. The V and J ends lost 7 bases and 8 bases, in that order; junction bases with no gene match: 4. The CDR3 DNA sequence: TGCAGCGGAGGGACAGGGGACGGCTACACCTTC. Protein product: CSGGTGDGYTF.

J is TRBJ1-4 and V is TRBV10-3, with a possible D match to TRBD1 (5 bases). Trimming shortened V by 0 bases and J by 3 bases, and 11 bases separated the two germline ends. The CDR3 is 16 residues long. CDR1 and CDR2 from the germline V gene are ENHRY and SYGVKD. CDR3 protein: CAISESAGLANEKLFF. CDR3 nucleotide sequence: TGTGCCATCAGTGAGTCGGCGGGGCTAGCTAATGAAAAACTGTTTTTT.

This clone was observed a single time. The V and J genes are TRBV6-1 and TRBJ2-1; 9 positions match TRBD2. V shed 2 bases, J shed 2 bases, and the junction held 4 bases outside the gene matches. The length of the CDR3 is 16 residues. Germline values: CDR1 MNHNS, CDR2 SASEGT. CDR3 protein: CASSEPRGGAYNEQFF. Here the CDR3 DNA reads TGTGCCAGCAGTGAACCCCGCGGGGGGGCCTACAATGAGCAGTTCTTC.